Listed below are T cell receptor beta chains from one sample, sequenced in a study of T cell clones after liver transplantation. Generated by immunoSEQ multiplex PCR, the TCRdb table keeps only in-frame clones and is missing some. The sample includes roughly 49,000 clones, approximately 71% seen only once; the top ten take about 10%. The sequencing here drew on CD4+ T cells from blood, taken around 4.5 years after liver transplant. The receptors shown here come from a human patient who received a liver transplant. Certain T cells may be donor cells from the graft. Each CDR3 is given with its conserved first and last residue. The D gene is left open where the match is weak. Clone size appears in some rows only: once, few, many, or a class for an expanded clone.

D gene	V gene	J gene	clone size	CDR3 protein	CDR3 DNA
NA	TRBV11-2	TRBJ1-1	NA	CASSSLKTVEAFF	TGTGCCAGCAGCTCGCTAAAGACAGTTGAAGCTTTCTTT
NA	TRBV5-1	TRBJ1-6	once	CASSRDAQTDSPLHF	TGCGCCAGCAGCAGGGACGCCCAGACGGATTCACCCCTCCACTTT
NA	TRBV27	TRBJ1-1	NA	CASSFSGYTEAFF	TGTGCCAGCAGTTTCTCAGGGTACACTGAAGCTTTCTTT
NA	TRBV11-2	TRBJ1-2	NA	CASSSLGADGYTF	TGTGCCAGCAGCTCCTTGGGCGCGGATGGCTACACCTTC
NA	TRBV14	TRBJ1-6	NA	CASSLRQGTNSPLHF	TGTGCCAGCAGCTTGCGACAAGGGACTAATTCACCCCTCCACTTT
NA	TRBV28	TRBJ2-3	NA	CASKYVASWYF	TGTGCCAGCAAGTATGTAGCCTCTTGGTATTTT
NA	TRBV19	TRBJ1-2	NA	CASSGNYGYTF	TGTGCCAGTTCAGGGAACTATGGCTACACCTTC
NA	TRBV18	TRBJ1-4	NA	CASSPRGAGGEKLFF	TGTGCCAGCTCACCACGGGGGGCCGGAGGAGAAAAACTGTTTTTT
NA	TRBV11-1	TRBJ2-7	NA	CASSVVVQAGSYEQYF	TGTGCCAGCAGCGTAGTGGTTCAGGCTGGGTCCTACGAGCAGTACTTC
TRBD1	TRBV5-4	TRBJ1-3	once	CASSPRQGPNSGNTIYF	TGTGCCAGCAGCCCTAGACAGGGTCCAAACTCTGGAAACACCATATATTTT
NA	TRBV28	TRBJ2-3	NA	CASGVQADTQYF	TGTGCCAGCGGGGTTCAGGCAGATACGCAGTATTTT
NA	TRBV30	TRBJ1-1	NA	CAWRGYTEAFF	TGTGCCTGGAGAGGGTACACTGAAGCTTTCTTT
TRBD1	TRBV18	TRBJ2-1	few	CASSPDRGLYNEQFF	TGTGCCAGCTCACCGGACAGGGGACTATACAATGAGCAGTTCTTC
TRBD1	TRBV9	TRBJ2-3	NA	CASSARTGGLVDTQYF	TGTGCCAGCAGCGCCCGGACAGGGGGGCTTGTGGATACGCAGTATTTT
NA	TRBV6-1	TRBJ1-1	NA	CASSEVAFRTEAFF	TGTGCCAGCAGTGAAGTGGCGTTCAGAACTGAAGCTTTCTTT
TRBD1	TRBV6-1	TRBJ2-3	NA	CASSGQGGDTQYF	TGTGCCAGCAGTGGACAGGGGGGAGATACGCAGTATTTT
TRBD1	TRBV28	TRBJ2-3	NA	CASSTIPGQGVGATQYF	TGTGCCAGCAGCACTATCCCGGGACAGGGGGTAGGAGCTACGCAGTATTTT
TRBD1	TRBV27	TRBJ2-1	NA	CASTTTGREEQFF	TGTGCCAGCACCACGACAGGGAGAGAGGAGCAGTTCTTC
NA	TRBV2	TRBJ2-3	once	CATPRDSSTDTQYF	TGTGCCACTCCCCGGGACTCCAGCACAGATACGCAGTATTTT
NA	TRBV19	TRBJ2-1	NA	CASSIWDQTSEQFF	TGTGCCAGTAGTATTTGGGATCAGACCAGTGAGCAGTTCTTC
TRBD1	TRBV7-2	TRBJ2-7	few	CASSLADRAGEQYF	TGTGCCAGCAGCTTAGCGGACAGGGCGGGGGAGCAGTACTTC
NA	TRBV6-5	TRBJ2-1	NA	CASSQGNEQFF	TGTGCCAGCAGTCAAGGCAATGAGCAGTTCTTC
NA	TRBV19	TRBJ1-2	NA	CASSIDSVYGYTF	TGTGCCAGTAGTATAGATTCGGTCTATGGCTACACCTTC
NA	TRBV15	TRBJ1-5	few	CATSRDYTQPQHF	TGTGCCACCAGCAGAGACTATACGCAGCCCCAGCATTTT
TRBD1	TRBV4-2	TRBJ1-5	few	CASSQPGGNQPQHF	TGTGCCAGCAGCCAACCAGGGGGGAATCAGCCCCAGCATTTT
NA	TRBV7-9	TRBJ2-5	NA	CASSLVETQYF	TGTGCCAGCAGCTTAGTTGAGACCCAGTACTTC
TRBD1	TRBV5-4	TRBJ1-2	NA	CASSLGRDRLNYGYTF	TGTGCCAGCAGCTTGGGCCGGGACAGGCTTAACTATGGCTACACCTTC
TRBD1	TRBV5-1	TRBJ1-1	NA	CASSFQGVNEAFF	TGCGCCAGCAGCTTTCAGGGGGTAAATGAAGCTTTCTTT
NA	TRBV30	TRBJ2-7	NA	CASSRGGLGSYEQYF	TGTGCCTCCTCCCGAGGAGGTTTGGGTTCCTACGAGCAGTACTTC
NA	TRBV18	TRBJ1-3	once	CASSGGVTDSGNTIYF	TGTGCCAGCTCGGGAGGGGTTACCGACTCTGGAAACACCATATATTTT
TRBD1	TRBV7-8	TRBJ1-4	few	CASRLRDRNEKLFF	TGTGCCAGCAGGCTCCGGGACAGGAATGAAAAACTGTTTTTT
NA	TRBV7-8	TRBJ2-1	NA	CASSRTEDSYNEQFF	TGTGCCAGCAGTCGGACGGAGGACTCCTACAATGAGCAGTTCTTC
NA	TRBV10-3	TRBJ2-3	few	CASSGPSTDTQYF	TGTGCCTCTAGTGGGCCTAGCACAGATACGCAGTATTTT
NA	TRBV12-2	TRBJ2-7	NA	CAPRSGYFTYEQYF	TGTGCACCCCGGTCGGGCTATTTCACCTACGAGCAGTACTTC
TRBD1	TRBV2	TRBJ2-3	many	CASSGQGTQYF	TGTGCCAGCAGTGGACAGGGTACGCAGTATTTT
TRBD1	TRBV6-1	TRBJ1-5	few	CASGGQHQPQHF	TGTGCCAGCGGGGGACAGCATCAGCCCCAGCATTTT
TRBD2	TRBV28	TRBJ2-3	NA	CASSLRTSDITDTQYF	TGTGCCAGCAGCCTGAGGACTAGCGATATCACAGATACGCAGTATTTT
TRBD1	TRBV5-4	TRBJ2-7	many	CASSWTGKGEQYF	TGTGCCAGCAGCTGGACAGGGAAGGGAGAGCAGTACTTC
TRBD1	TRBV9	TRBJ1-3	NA	CASSGGDFTGTGAGNTIYF	TGTGCCAGCAGCGGAGGGGATTTTACCGGGACAGGGGCTGGAAACACCATATATTTT
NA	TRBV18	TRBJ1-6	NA	CASSTWLLDSPLHF	TGTGCCAGCTCGACCTGGCTACTTGATTCACCCCTCCACTTT
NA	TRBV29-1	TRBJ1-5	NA	CSVEVADRNQPQHF	TGCAGCGTTGAGGTAGCAGACCGCAATCAGCCCCAGCATTTT
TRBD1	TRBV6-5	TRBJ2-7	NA	CASRTGIYEQYF	TGTGCCAGCAGGACAGGGATCTACGAGCAGTACTTC
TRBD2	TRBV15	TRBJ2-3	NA	CATSRELQRGSDTQYF	TGTGCCACCAGCAGAGAGTTGCAGCGGGGTTCGGATACGCAGTATTTT
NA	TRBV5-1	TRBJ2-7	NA	CASSPSSGTPGYEQYF	TGCGCCAGCAGCCCCTCCTCCGGGACCCCCGGCTACGAGCAGTACTTC
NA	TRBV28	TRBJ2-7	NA	CASSSTGTYEQYF	TGTGCCAGCAGTTCAACAGGGACCTACGAGCAGTACTTC
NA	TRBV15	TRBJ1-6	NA	CATSVDRHNSPLHF	TGTGCCACCAGCGTCGACAGACATAATTCACCCCTCCACTTT
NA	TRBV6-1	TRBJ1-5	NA	CASSDGQAYNQPQHF	TGTGCCAGCAGTGATGGGCAGGCCTACAATCAGCCCCAGCATTTT
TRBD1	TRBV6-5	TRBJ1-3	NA	CASSLQGASGNTIYF	TGTGCCAGCAGCCTACAGGGGGCGAGTGGAAACACCATATATTTT
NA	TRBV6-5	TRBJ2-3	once	CASSPRLSTDTQYF	TGTGCCAGCAGCCCCCGACTGAGCACAGATACGCAGTATTTT
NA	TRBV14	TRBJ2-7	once	CASSRASYEQYF	TGTGCCAGCAGCCGGGCCTCCTACGAGCAGTACTTC
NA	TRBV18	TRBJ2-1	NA	CASSPVGSVNEQFF	TGTGCCAGCTCACCAGTCGGAAGTGTCAATGAGCAGTTCTTC
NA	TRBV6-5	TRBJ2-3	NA	CASSYGQEADTQYF	TGTGCCAGCAGTTACGGTCAGGAAGCAGATACGCAGTATTTT
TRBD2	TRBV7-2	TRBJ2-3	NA	CASSLLGLAGTDTQYF	TGTGCCAGCAGCTTACTTGGGCTAGCGGGGACAGATACGCAGTATTTT
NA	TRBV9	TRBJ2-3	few	CASSVSGQDTQYF	TGTGCCAGCAGCGTATCAGGGCAAGATACGCAGTATTTT
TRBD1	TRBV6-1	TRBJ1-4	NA	CASSKPQGGEKLFF	TGTGCCAGCAGCAAACCACAGGGGGGGGAAAAACTGTTTTTT
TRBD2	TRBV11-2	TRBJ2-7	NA	CASSVGLAGVPYEQYF	TGTGCCAGCAGCGTAGGACTAGCGGGGGTCCCCTACGAGCAGTACTTC
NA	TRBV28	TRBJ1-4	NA	CASSPLGGRREKLFF	TGTGCCAGCAGTCCCCTCGGGGGGCGCAGGGAAAAACTGTTTTTT
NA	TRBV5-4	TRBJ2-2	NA	CASSLDTGRGTGELFF	TGTGCCAGCAGCTTGGACACAGGTCGGGGCACCGGGGAGCTGTTTTTT